This TCR beta chain comes out of a study of T cells after yellow fever vaccination. The overall study: Those fractions that held only low numbers of cells were prepared using the SMART-Seq v4 Ultra Low Input RNA kit. Study findings and constraints: Clones from primary vaccination mostly reappeared after the booster (around 96% CD4, approximately 86% CD8). It was a small share of clonotypes that appeared in both CD4 and CD8 compartments.

Of note for this clonotype: What it binds is not known.

Production of TCR cDNA was by 5'RACE template switching, which also added a universal primer site and UMIs. TCRdb recomputed calls from the 5' RACE reads with MiXCR, one row per CDR3 protein. In the table there are 450,000 to 650,000 distinct CDR3 sequences, roughly a fifth of which are singletons. Germline CDR1 is SGHVS and CDR2 is FNYEAQ. V was shortened by 5 bases and J by 3 bases, with 14 bases between the two germline ends. The CDR3 contains 14 residues. The sample here was PBMCs, taken about 20 days after the first yellow fever vaccination. The chain carries TRBV7-6 and TRBJ2-7, with D possibly TRBD2 on 7 matching bases. This TCR was sampled from a man aged 18-30 years who received the YFV17D yellow fever vaccine. The CDR3 region is CASSRGGSSYEQYF. In DNA form, the CDR3 reads TGTGCCAGCAGCAGGGGGGGGTCGAGCTACGAGCAGTACTTC.